The sequence of this T cell receptor (beta chain) was determined in a study of sequential checkpoint blockade in melanoma. Study summary: Arm A got nivolumab then ipilimumab; arm B the reverse, 1:1. Each arm's sequence ended with maintenance nivolumab.

From germline, CDR1 is SEHNR and CDR2 FQNEAQ (reference sequence). The CDR3 runs to 17 residues. Noted treatment: randomized to nivolumab then ipilimumab (arm A) or the reverse (arm B). Patients had received no earlier DNA-damaging chemotherapy. Sorted cells were live CD3+CD8+, lacking CD19 and CD56, from PBMCs. This clone turned up a few times. The data were produced by immunoSEQ multiplex PCR, yet TCRdb's version contains in-frame clones alone and is incomplete. The profile shows around 18,000 clones, around 68% of them singletons. This material consisted of CD8+ T cells sorted from blood (inferred from file names), taken from a patient given nivolumab and ipilimumab in sequence. V is TRBV7-9 and J is TRBJ2-5, with TRBD1 as a possible D gene (6 bases). The DNA matches TRBJ2-7 better at its end, which makes the J call doubtful. The sequence derives from a human donor with melanoma. The CDR3 sequence: CASSLEAGAMSSYEQYF. DNA for the CDR3: TGTGCCAGCAGCTTAGAGGCAGGGGCTATGAGCTCCTACGAGCAGTACTTC.